The 13 T cell receptor beta chains reported below all come from one sample, sequenced in a study of cytomegalovirus exposure and HLA in healthy donors (dated by TCRdb to between 2016 and 2019). Library prep was done by the immunoSEQ multiplex PCR assay. The multiplex PCR relied on a mix of 60 forward primers for TCR Vbeta segments and 13 reverse primers for TCR Jbeta segments. Imported from immuneACCESS, the table was reduced by TCRdb to in-frame sequences with V and J called. These copies leave out some clones; in studies compared against another copy, an unresolved V gene accounts for under half, and the cause of the remainder is not known. Here the sample has about 150,000 clones; over 60% occur a single time. The leading ten clones occupy 2.5% to 3.5% of the sample. Specimen: PBMCs. Receptors were obtained from a woman in her 30s in good health and CMV-seropositive.

The chain recombines TRBV5-4 with TRBJ1-5; 9 bases fit TRBD1. The CDR3 is made up of 15 amino acids. Germline trimming cut 5 bases from V and 3 bases from J; bases unmatched to any gene: 6. CDR1 SGHNT and CDR2 YYREEE come from the germline V gene (reference sequence). The CDR3 here is CASSYDRGVNQPQHF. The CDR3 DNA reads TGTGCCAGCAGTTATGACAGGGGGGTCAATCAGCCCCAGCATTTT. The full variable domain, rest sourced from reference TRBV5-4 and TRBJ1-5, is ETGVTQSPTHLIKTRGQQVTLRCSSQSGHNTVSWYQQALGQGPQFIFQYYREEENGRGNFPPRFSGLQFPNYSSELNVNALELDDSALYLCASSYDRGVNQPQHFGDGTRLSIL.

This clone was observed a handful of times. The chain couples TRBV27 to TRBJ1-1; no clear D gene. Germline assignment: CDR1 MNHEY and CDR2 SMNVEV (reference sequence). Deletions cut 6 bases from V and 1 base from J, with 12 bases between. This CDR3 contains 14 residues. CDR3 residues: CASRNSHRNTEAFF. Here the CDR3 DNA reads TGTGCCAGCAGAAACTCTCATCGGAACACTGAAGCTTTCTTT.

The chain has TRBV6-5 and TRBJ1-2; D remains ambiguous. This CDR3 contains 13 residues. The V gene lost 6 bases and the J gene lost 6 bases, with 14 bases spanning the gap. The germline V gene has CDR1 MNHEY and CDR2 SVGAGI. CDR3 DNA: TGTGCCAGCAGCCGCGGAAGTCAGCATGGCTACACCTTC. The encoded protein is CASSRGSQHGYTF.

This chain joins TRBV11-3 and TRBJ2-7; TRBD2 matches 7 bases. Germline V gene lookup returns CDR1 SGHNT and CDR2 YENEEA. This CDR3 spans 12 amino acids. In nucleotides, the CDR3 is TGTGCTACCGGGGGGAGGGGCGGCGAGCAGTACTTC. The encoded protein is CATGGRGGEQYF.

The chain couples TRBV5-8 to TRBJ2-3, with D perhaps matching TRBD1 (6 bases). Germline CDR1 reads SGHTS; CDR2 reads YDEGEE. Trimming took off 4 bases at V and 1 base at J, with 10 bases between the two ends. The length of the CDR3 is 14 residues. The CDR3 loop is CASSTDSGTDTQYF. The DNA for the CDR3 is TGTGCCAGCAGCACGGACAGTGGCACAGATACGCAGTATTTT.

J is TRBJ2-7 and V is TRBV27; 9 bases agree with TRBD1. The CDR3 covers 16 residues. Germline CDR1 MNHEY, CDR2 SMNVEV (reference sequence). The V segment lost 1 base and the J segment 7 bases; nucleotides outside the gene matches: 11. CDR3 nucleotides: TGTGCCAGCAGTTTATTACCCGGGACAGGGCGCGGGGAGCAGTACTTC. This translates into CASSLLPGTGRGEQYF.

This chain links TRBV5-1 with TRBJ2-1; TRBD2 agrees at 9 bases. This CDR3 has 15 amino acids. V dropped 1 base and J dropped 7; count of bases not matched to a gene: 6. Germline V gene data show CDR1 as SGHRS and CDR2 as YFSETQ. CDR3 DNA: TGCGCCAGCAGCTTGTCTAGCGGGATCACGAATGAGCAGTTCTTC. Encoded protein: CASSLSSGITNEQFF.

The chain employs TRBV2 and TRBJ2-5; a possible D gene is TRBD1 (6 bases). The tail of the sequence fits TRBJ2-7 better, so the J call may be wrong. Germline V gene data show CDR1 as SNHLY and CDR2 as FYNNEI. CDR3 length: 16 residues. CDR3 bases: TGTGCCAGCAAGAGGAGGACAGCAGATTTCTCCTACGAGCAGTACTTC. It is translated as CASKRRTADFSYEQYF.

The chain uses TRBV30 and TRBJ1-2, with D unresolved. Germline V gives CDR1 GTSNPN, CDR2 SVGIG (reference sequence). This CDR3 is built from 12 residues. V gave up 3 bases and J gave up 8 bases, with 13 bases separating them. This CDR3 is CAWRQVSWGYTF. The CDR3 DNA reads TGTGCCTGGAGGCAGGTGTCGTGGGGCTACACCTTC. Full variable domain (remainder filled in from reference TRBV30 and TRBJ1-2): SQTIHQWPATLVQPVGSPLSLECTVEGTSNPNLYWYRQAAGRGLQLLFYSVGIGQISSEVPQNLSASRPQDRQFILSSKKLLLSDSGFYLCAWRQVSWGYTFGSGTRLTVV.

This sequence joins TRBV30 and TRBJ1-1; D is possibly TRBD1 (5 bases). Trimming took off 0 bases at V and 4 bases at J, with 15 bases between the two ends. CDR3 length: 15 residues. CDR1 is GTSNPN and CDR2 is SVGIG in the germline V gene (reference sequence). This CDR3 is CAWSVNRGTGTEAFF. The CDR3 bases are TGTGCCTGGAGTGTTAATAGGGGTACGGGCACTGAAGCTTTCTTT.

This clone was seen more than once but under ten times. The J gene is TRBJ2-6, the V gene TRBV4-1; D is perhaps TRBD1 (7 bases). Looked up from germline, CDR1 is MGHRA and CDR2 is YSYEKL. The CDR3 totals 18 residues. Trimming pared 3 bases from V and 2 bases from J, leaving 17 bases between. The CDR3 sequence is CASSQEIQGGAGANVLTF. In nucleotides, the CDR3 is TGCGCCAGCAGCCAGGAAATCCAGGGGGGTGCTGGGGCCAACGTCCTGACTTTC.

This clone is a singleton in its sample. This chain joins TRBV29-1 and TRBJ2-1; 10 bases fit TRBD1. Germline CDR1 and CDR2: SQVTM and ANQGSEA. Losses at the gene ends were 7 bases for V and 4 bases for J; bases not matched to a gene: 13. The CDR3 contains 16 residues. CDR3 nucleotides: TGCAGCGCCAACCAGGGGGGGACAGGGGCTTACAATGAGCAGTTCTTC. Its protein is CSANQGGTGAYNEQFF.

CDR3 bases: TGCGCCAGCAGCCAAGATCCGGGAGGACCTAGCTTCTATGGCTACACCTTC. It translates to CASSQDPGGPSFYGYTF. This chain connects TRBV4-1 to TRBJ1-2; D is undetermined. Germline CDR1 and CDR2: MGHRA and YSYEKL. The CDR3 extends over 17 amino acids. With 0 bases removed from V and 4 bases from J, the gap between germline ends came to 18 bases.